This TCR beta chain was sequenced in a study of shared clonotypes between healthy human individuals. The donors, healthy adults who were HIV-negative, had experienced no recent acute infections or vaccinations. Authors' methods: In the immunoSEQ data, sequences were junction-only and lacked quality scores, so filtering differed. Clones were read by immunoSEQ multiplex PCR, and TCRdb kept only the in-frame ones, dropping some. That table furnishes V, J and clone size, whereas the DNA furnished D and trimming. The sample shows 2 million to 2.5 million clones, about 92% of them seen only once. Sequencing input: naive CD4+ T cells from PBMCs. Noted subset: CD45RA+ positively selected. The clonotype originates from a man between 18 and 29 years old in good health. Some clones in this sample may be carry-over from other donors' samples.

The CDR3: CASSGEVGTPRYYGYTF. The CDR3 nucleotides are TGTGCCAGCAGTGGGGAGGTGGGGACACCGAGATACTATGGCTACACCTTC. The chain has TRBV6-1 and TRBJ1-2, with a possible D match to TRBD1 (6 bases). Trimming removed 4 bases from V and 3 bases from J, with 21 bases in between. Germline lookup yields CDR1 MNHNS and CDR2 SASEGT. The CDR3 extends over 17 amino acids.